Sequencing of this T cell receptor beta chain was carried out in a study of CD8 T cells in Susac syndrome (dated by TCRdb to the late 2010s). Concerning the study at large: Among the Susac syndrome patients who were sequenced, clinically active disease was present in six and clinical remission was observed in under ten. At blood withdrawal, Susac syndrome patients were either therapy-naive, taking corticosteroids (in some cases with IVIg as well), or taking IVIg alone. Whether CD8+ T cell activation and differentiation in Susac syndrome was antigen driven was tested using repertoire sequencing. Broad study findings and their caveats: No clonal expansion was detected in the CD4+ T cell repertoire of Susac syndrome patients. The study acknowledged that relatively few individuals were included in the TCR sequencing and HLA analysis.

High-throughput TCR beta sequencing profiled peripheral blood CD8+ and CD4+ T cells from healthy donors, Susac syndrome patients and multiple sclerosis patients. Susac syndrome patients met recently defined diagnostic criteria for definite or probable disease. Bulk CD8+ and CD4+ T cells were purified magnetically by negative isolation, whereas CD8+ TEMRA cells were enriched by FACS. Blood was collected in EDTA tubes and processed within 24 hours, with PBMCs isolated through density gradient centrifugation. PBMCs intended for TCR sequencing were cryopreserved in liquid nitrogen and were subsequently thawed in a 37 degrees C water bath. The sorted or isolated CD4+, CD8+ and CD8+ TEMRA cells reached a purity of at least 90%. The germline V gene specifies MNHEY as CDR1 and SVGAGI as CDR2. The junction carries 10 bases between V and J, which are trimmed by 5 bases and 3 bases respectively. The CDR3 measures 13 amino acids from cysteine to phenylalanine. The entry retains the CDR3 DNA only, 39 bases that are in frame from base 1.

As for this clonotype: No antigen is known for it. Base qualities were left out, and no much larger clone turns up one base away.

RNA was extracted with the RNeasy kit and 0.5 to 1 ug was reverse transcribed using random hexamers. The immunoSEQ multiplex PCR assay, covering 54 Vbeta and 13 Jbeta segments, was used to amplify TCR beta CDR3 regions. PCR amplification bias was corrected using a synthetic template baseline for primer optimization and computational correction. The published analysis was carried out like this. Reads were annotated to V, D and J genes according to IMGT and were analyzed with immunoSEQ Analyzer, with only productive sequences retained. Clonality was computed as one minus Shannon entropy normalized by log2 of the number of productive unique sequences. For each patient and control, public and private clones were evaluated among the 100 most prevalent clones. Clones were defined as Susac-specific when absent from the healthy and MS cohorts, from about a thousand published viral clones and from other ImmuneACCESS disease sequences. The raw public reads went through TCRdb reprocessing: fastp at Q25, MiXCR clone calling, in-frame beta chains kept. Every entry covers one CDR3 protein and lists the most common genes and DNA from its rows. TCRdb's processing, not the study's, gives the V and J calls here. The sample table contains over 120,000 distinct CDR3 sequences; only one count was recorded for 85% to 95% of them. The top ten clones comprise more than 0.11% of the sample.

The clonotype originates from a human donor with Susac syndrome. The chain is encoded by TRBV6-5 joined to TRBJ1-2; no D segment can be confidently identified. Sequenced sample: CD4+ T cells from PBMCs. The CDR3 region: CASSPWGDYGYTF. The DNA reads as follows: TGTGCCAGCAGTCCCTGGGGAGACTATGGCTACACCTTC.